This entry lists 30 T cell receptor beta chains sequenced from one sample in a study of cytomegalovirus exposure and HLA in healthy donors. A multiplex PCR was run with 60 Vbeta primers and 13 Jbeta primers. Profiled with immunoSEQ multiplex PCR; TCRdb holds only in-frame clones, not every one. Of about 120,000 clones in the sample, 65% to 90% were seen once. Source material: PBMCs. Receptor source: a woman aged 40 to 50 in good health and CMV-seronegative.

CDR3 sequence reads: CASSLTGSQETQYF. Written as DNA, the CDR3 is TGTGCCAGCAGCCTGACGGGTAGCCAAGAGACCCAGTACTTC. V is TRBV11-2 and J is TRBJ2-5; D not resolved. The germline gives CDR1 SGHAT, CDR2 FQNNGV. V was cut by 5 bases and J by 1 base, with 11 bases left in between. This CDR3 comprises 14 residues.

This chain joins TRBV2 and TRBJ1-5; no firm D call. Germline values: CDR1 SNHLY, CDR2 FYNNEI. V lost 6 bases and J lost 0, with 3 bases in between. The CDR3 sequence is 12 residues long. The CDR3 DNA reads TGTGCCAGCAGCGTTAGCAATCAGCCCCAGCATTTT. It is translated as CASSVSNQPQHF. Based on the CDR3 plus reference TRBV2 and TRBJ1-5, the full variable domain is EPEVTQTPSHQVTQMGQEVILRCVPISNHLYFYWYRQILGQKVEFLVSFYNNEISEKSEIFDDQFSVERPDGSNFTLKIRSTKLEDSAMYFCASSVSNQPQHFGDGTRLSIL.

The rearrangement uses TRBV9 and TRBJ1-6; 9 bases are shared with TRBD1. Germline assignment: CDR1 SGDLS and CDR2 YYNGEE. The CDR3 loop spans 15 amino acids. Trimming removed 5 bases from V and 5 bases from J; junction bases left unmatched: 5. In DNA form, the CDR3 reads TGTGCCAGCAGTTCGGACAGGGGAGATAATTCACCCCTCCACTTT. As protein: CASSSDRGDNSPLHF.

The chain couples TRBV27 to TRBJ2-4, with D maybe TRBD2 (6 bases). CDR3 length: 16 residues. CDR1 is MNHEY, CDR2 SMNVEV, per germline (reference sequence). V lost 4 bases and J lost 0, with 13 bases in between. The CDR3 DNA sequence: TGTGCCAGCAGTTCCTATTCGGGGGTAGCCAAAAACATTCAGTACTTC. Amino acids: CASSSYSGVAKNIQYF.

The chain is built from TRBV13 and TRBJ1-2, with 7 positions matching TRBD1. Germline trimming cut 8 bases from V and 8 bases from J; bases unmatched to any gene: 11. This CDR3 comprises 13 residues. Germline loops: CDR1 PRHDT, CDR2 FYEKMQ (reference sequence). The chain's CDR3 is CASDTGVTGGYTF. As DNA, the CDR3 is TGTGCCAGCGACACAGGGGTTACGGGGGGCTACACCTTC.

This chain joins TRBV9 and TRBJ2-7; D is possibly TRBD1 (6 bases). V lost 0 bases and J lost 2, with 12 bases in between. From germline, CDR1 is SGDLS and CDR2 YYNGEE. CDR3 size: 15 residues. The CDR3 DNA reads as TGTGCCAGCAGCGTAGCATCCGCAGGGGCCTACGAGCAGTACTTC. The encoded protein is CASSVASAGAYEQYF.

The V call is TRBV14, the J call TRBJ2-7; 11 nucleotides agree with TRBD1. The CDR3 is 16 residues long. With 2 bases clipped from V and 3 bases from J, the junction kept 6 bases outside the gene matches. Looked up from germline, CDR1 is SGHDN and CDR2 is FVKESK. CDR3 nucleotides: TGTGCCAGCAGCCAATATACCGGGACAGGGGGCTACGAGCAGTACTTC. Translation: CASSQYTGTGGYEQYF.

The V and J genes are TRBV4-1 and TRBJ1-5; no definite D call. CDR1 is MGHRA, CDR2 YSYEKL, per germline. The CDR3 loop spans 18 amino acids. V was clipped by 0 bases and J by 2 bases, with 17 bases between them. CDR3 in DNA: TGCGCCAGCAGCCAAGATTTCAGGTTCACAGATGGCAATCAGCCCCAGCATTTT. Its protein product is CASSQDFRFTDGNQPQHF.

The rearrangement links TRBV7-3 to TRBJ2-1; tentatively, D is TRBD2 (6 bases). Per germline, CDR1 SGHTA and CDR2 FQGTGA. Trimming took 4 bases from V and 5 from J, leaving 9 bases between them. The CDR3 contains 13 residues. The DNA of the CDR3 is TGTGCCAGCAGCTCAGCGGGTCACAATGAGCAGTTCTTC. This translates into CASSSAGHNEQFF.

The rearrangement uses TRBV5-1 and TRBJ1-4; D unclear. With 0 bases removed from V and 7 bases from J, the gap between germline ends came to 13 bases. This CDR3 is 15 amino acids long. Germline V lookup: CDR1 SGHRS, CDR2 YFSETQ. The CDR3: CASSLEATWSEKLFF. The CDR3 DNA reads TGCGCCAGCAGCTTGGAAGCCACTTGGAGTGAAAAACTGTTTTTT.

The CDR3 coding sequence is TGTGCCAGCGGTATACTAGCGGGGACCACAGATACGCAGTATTTT. Amino acid sequence: CASGILAGTTDTQYF. The J gene is TRBJ2-3, the V gene TRBV6-5; 10 nucleotides agree with TRBD2. The CDR3 contains 15 residues. V lost 8 bases to trimming and J lost 2 bases; unmatched junction nucleotides: 7. Germline CDR1 MNHEY, CDR2 SVGAGI.

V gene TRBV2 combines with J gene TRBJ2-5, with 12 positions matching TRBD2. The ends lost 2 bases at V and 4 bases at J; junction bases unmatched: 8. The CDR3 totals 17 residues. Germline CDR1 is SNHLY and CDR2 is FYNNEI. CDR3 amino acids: CASSETSGGIKLETQYF. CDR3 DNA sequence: TGTGCCAGCAGTGAAACTAGCGGGGGGATTAAGTTAGAGACCCAGTACTTC.

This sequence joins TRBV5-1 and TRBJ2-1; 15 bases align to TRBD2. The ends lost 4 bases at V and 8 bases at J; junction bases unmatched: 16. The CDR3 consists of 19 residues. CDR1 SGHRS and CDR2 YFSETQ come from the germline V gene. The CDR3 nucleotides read TGCGCCAGCAGCCAAGGACCGAGGACTAGCGGGAGGGCAGGGGATGAGCAGTTCTTC. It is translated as CASSQGPRTSGRAGDEQFF.

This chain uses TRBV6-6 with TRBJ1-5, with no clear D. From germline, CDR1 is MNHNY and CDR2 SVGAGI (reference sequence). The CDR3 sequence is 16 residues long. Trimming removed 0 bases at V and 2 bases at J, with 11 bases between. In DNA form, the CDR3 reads TGTGCCAGCAGTTACTCCGGGGATGGCGGCAATCAGCCCCAGCATTTT. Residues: CASSYSGDGGNQPQHF.

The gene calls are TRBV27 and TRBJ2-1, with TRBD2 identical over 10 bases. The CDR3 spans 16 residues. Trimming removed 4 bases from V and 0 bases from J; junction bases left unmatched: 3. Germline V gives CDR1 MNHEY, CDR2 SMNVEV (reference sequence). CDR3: CASSSLAGGSYNEQFF. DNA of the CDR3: TGTGCCAGCAGTTCCTTAGCGGGGGGCTCCTACAATGAGCAGTTCTTC.

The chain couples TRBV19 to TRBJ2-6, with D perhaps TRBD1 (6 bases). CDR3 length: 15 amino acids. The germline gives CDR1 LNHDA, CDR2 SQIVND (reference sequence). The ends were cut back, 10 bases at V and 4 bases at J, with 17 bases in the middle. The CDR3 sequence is CATNRESGGANVLTF. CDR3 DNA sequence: TGTGCCACAAACAGGGAGAGTGGCGGGGCCAACGTCCTGACTTTC.

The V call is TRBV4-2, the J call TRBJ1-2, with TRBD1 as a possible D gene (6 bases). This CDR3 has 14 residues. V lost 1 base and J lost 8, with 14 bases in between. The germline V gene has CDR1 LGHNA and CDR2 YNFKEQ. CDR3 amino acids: CASSQVGGPDGYTF. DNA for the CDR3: TGTGCCAGCAGCCAAGTCGGGGGGCCGGACGGCTACACCTTC.

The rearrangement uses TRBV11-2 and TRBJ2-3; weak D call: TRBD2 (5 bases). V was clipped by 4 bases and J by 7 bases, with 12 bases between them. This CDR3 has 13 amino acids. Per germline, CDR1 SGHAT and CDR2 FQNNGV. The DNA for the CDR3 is TGTGCCAGCAGCTCGGACTTTTCGAATACGCAGTATTTT. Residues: CASSSDFSNTQYF.

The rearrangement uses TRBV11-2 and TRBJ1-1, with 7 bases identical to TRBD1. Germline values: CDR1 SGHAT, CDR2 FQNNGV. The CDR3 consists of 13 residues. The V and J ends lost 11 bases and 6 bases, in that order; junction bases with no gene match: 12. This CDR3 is CAGRQGLTPEAFF. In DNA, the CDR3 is TGTGCCGGACGACAGGGTTTAACGCCTGAAGCTTTCTTT.

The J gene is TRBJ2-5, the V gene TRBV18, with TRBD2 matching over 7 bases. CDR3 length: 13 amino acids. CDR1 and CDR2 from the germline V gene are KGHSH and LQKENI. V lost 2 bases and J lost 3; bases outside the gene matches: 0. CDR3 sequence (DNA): TGTGCCAGCTCACCAGGGGGGGAAGAGACCCAGTACTTC. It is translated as CASSPGGEETQYF.

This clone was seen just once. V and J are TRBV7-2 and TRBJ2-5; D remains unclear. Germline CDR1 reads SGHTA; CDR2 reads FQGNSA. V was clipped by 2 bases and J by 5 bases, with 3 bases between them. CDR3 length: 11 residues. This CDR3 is CASSLQETQYF. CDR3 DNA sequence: TGTGCCAGCAGCTTACAGGAGACCCAGTACTTC.

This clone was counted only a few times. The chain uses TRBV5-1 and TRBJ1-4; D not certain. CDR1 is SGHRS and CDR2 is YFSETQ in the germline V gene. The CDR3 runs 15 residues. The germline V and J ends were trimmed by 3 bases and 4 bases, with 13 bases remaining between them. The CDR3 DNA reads TGCGCCAGCAGCTGGGGAGACCGAGATAATGAAAAACTGTTTTTT. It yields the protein CASSWGDRDNEKLFF.

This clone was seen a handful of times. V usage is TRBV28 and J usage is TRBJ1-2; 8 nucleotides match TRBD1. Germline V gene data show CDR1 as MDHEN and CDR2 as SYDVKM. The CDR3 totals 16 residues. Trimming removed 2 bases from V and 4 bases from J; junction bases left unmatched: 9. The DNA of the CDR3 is TGTGCCAGCAGTTTACAGGGACAGGAAACGTTCTATGGCTACACCTTC. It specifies CASSLQGQETFYGYTF.

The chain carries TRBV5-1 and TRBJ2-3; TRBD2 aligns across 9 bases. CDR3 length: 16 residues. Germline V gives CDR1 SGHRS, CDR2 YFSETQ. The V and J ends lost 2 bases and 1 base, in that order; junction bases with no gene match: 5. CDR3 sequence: CASSFGLAGRTDTQYF. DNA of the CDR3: TGCGCCAGCAGCTTTGGGCTAGCGGGACGCACAGATACGCAGTATTTT.

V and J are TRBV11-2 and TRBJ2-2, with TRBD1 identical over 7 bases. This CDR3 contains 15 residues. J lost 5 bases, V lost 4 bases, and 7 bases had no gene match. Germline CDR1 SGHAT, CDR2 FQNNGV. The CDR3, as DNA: TGTGCCAGCAGCTCCTCGACAGGGCGGACCGGGGAGCTGTTTTTT. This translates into CASSSSTGRTGELFF. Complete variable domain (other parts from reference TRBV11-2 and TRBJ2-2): EAGVAQSPRYKIIEKRQSVAFWCNPISGHATLYWYQQILGQGPKLLIQFQNNGVVDDSQLPKDRFSAERLKGVDSTLKIQPAKLEDSAVYLCASSSSTGRTGELFFGEGSRLTVL.

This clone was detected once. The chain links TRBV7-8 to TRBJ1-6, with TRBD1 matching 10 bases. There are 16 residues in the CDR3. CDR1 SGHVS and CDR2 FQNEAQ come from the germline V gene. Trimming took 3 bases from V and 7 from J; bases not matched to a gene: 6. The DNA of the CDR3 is TGTGCCAGCAGCTTCCGGGACAGGGGAGTAAATTCACCCCTCCACTTT. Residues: CASSFRDRGVNSPLHF.

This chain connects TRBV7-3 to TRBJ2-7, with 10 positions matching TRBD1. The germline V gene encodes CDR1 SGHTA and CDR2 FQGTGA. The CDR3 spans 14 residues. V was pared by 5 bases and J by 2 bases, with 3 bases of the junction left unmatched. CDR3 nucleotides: TGTGCCAGCAGCCCAGGACAGGGGGCCTACGAGCAGTACTTC. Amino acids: CASSPGQGAYEQYF.

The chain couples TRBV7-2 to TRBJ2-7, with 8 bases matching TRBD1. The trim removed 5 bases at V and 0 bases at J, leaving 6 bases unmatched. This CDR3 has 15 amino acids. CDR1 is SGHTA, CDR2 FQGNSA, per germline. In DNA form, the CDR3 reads TGTGCCAGCAGCACAGGGGGATGGGGCTCCTACGAGCAGTACTTC. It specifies CASSTGGWGSYEQYF.

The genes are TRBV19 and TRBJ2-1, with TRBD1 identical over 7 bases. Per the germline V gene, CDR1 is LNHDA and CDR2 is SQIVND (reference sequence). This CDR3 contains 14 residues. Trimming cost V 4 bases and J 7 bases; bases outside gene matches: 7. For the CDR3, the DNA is TGTGCCAGTAGTAGGACAGGTCGTTTAAATGAGCAGTTCTTC. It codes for CASSRTGRLNEQFF.

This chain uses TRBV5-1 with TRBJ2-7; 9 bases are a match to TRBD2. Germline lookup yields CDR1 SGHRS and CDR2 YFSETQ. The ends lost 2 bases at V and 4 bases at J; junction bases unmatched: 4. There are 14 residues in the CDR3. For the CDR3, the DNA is TGCGCCAGCAGCTTACTAGCGGGCCCTTACGAGCAGTACTTC. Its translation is CASSLLAGPYEQYF.